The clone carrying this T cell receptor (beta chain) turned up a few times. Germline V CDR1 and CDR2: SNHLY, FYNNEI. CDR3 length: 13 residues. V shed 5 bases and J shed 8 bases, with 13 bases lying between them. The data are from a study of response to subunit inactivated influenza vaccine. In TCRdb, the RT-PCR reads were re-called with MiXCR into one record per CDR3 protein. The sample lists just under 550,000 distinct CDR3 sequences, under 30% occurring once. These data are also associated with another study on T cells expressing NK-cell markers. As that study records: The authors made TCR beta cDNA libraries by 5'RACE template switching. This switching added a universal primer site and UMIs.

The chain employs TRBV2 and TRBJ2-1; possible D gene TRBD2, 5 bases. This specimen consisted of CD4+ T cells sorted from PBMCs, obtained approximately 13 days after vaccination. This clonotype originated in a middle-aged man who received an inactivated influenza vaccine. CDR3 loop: CASSINSGYEQFF. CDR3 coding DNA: TGTGCCAGCAGTATTAACAGCGGTTATGAGCAGTTCTTC. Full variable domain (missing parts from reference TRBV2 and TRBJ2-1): EPEVTQTPSHQVTQMGQEVILRCVPISNHLYFYWYRQILGQKVEFLVSFYNNEISEKSEIFDDQFSVERPDGSNFTLKIRSTKLEDSAMYFCASSINSGYEQFFGPGTRLTVL.